The TCR beta chain described here comes from a study of T-cell reconstitution after alpha-beta-depleted transplantation in children. In regard to this clonotype: Its antigen is unknown.

Study-level points and caveats: Several hundred expanded graft clones reportedly gave rise to the alpha-beta T cells present about two months after transplant. At one year after transplant, newly produced T cells mostly accounted for T-cell counts and diversity.

Germline CDR1 and CDR2: DFQATT and SNEGSKA (reference sequence). V trimming: 0 bases; J trimming: 3 bases; junction bases outside the gene matches: 5. CDR3 size: 15 residues. TCRbeta library preparation incorporated unique molecular identifiers. TCRdb reprocessed the PCR reads with MiXCR, giving one entry per CDR3 protein. The sample lists about a million distinct CDR3 sequences, roughly 29% occurring once. This chain connects TRBV20-1 to TRBJ2-3, with TRBD2 matching over 8 bases. The sample was PBMCs, mostly from graft donor cells, taken 360 days after TCRalphabeta/CD19-depleted stem cell transplant. This clonotype was obtained from a boy under two years old who had a stem cell transplant for SCID, so the T cells may come from the graft donor. The CDR3 sequence is CSARDWASGTDTQYF. The CDR3 DNA reads as TGCAGTGCTAGAGATTGGGCTAGCGGGACAGATACGCAGTATTTT.